One and the same sample provided the 4 T cell receptor beta chains below, sequenced in a study of technical replicates of blood from a handful of donors. Profiled with immunoSEQ multiplex PCR; TCRdb holds only in-frame clones, not every one. The table records fewer than 60,000 clones, more than 90% of them present only once. Sequencing was carried out using PBMCs. These receptors originate from a human donor in good health. Some clones in this sample may be carry-over from other donors' samples.

This clone has a single count. The chain's CDR3 is CASNLLAGGESYNEQFF. In nucleotides, the CDR3 is TGTGCCAGCAACTTACTAGCGGGAGGCGAATCCTACAATGAGCAGTTCTTC. The chain combines TRBV2 with TRBJ2-1; 12 bases map to TRBD2. Germline CDR1 is SNHLY and CDR2 is FYNNEI. The CDR3 is 17 residues long. V lost 7 bases, J lost 1 base, and 8 bases stayed unmatched.

The V and J genes are TRBV5-1 and TRBJ1-5, with D perhaps TRBD1 (6 bases). V gave up 4 bases and J gave up 0 bases, with 11 bases separating them. CDR1 is SGHRS, CDR2 YFSETQ, per germline. The CDR3 is made up of 15 amino acids. Here the CDR3 reads CASSPGQYSNQPQHF. CDR3 DNA sequence: TGCGCCAGCAGCCCCGGACAGTATAGCAATCAGCCCCAGCATTTT. The full variable domain, rest sourced from reference TRBV5-1 and TRBJ1-5, is KAGVTQTPRYLIKTRGQQVTLSCSPISGHRSVSWYQQTPGQGLQFLFEYFSETQRNKGNFPGRFSGRQFSNSRSEMNVSTLELGDSALYLCASSPGQYSNQPQHFGDGTRLSIL.

This clone was seen a handful of times. The CDR3 here is CASSESTGGGSYEQYF. CDR3 bases: TGTGCCAGCAGTGAATCAACAGGGGGGGGGTCCTACGAGCAGTACTTC. This chain uses TRBV6-1 with TRBJ2-7; possibly TRBD1 for D (8 bases). V dropped 2 bases and J dropped 1 base, with 15 bases sitting between them. This CDR3 is built from 16 residues. CDR1 MNHNS and CDR2 SASEGT come from the germline V gene.

The rearrangement joins TRBV6-4 to TRBJ2-1, with 10 positions matching TRBD2. V lost 3 bases and J lost 8; bases outside the gene matches: 7. Germline CDR1 reads MRHNA; CDR2 reads SNTAGT. The CDR3 totals 15 residues. Written as DNA, the CDR3 is TGTGCCAGCAGTGAGAGCGGGGGGGCCGGGGATGAGCAGTTCTTC. It codes for CASSESGGAGDEQFF.